These 32 T cell receptor beta chains were all obtained from the same sample, sequenced in a study of blood T cell repertoires in COVID-19. Assay used: immunoSEQ multiplex PCR; TCRdb lists only in-frame clones, some missing. The sample lists more than 120,000 clones; about nine tenths were seen once. The specimen sequenced was peripheral blood. Every receptor here comes from a man aged 50 to 59 who had recovered from COVID-19.

The sample holds a few counts of this clone. This chain links TRBV6-1 with TRBJ2-1; 8 positions match TRBD1. V lost 2 bases and J lost 9; bases outside the gene matches: 15. This CDR3 has 17 amino acids. Germline V gene sequence: CDR1 MNHNS, CDR2 SASEGT. The CDR3: CASSELAGQGAFGEQFF. Written as DNA, the CDR3 is TGTGCCAGCAGTGAATTGGCGGGGCAGGGGGCTTTTGGTGAGCAGTTCTTC.

The chain combines TRBV27 with TRBJ2-3; 8 bases align to TRBD2. The germline V gene has CDR1 MNHEY and CDR2 SMNVEV (reference sequence). The junction had 4 bases not matched to a gene; V was cut back by 2 bases and J by 6 bases. The CDR3 consists of 14 residues. The CDR3 region is CASSLLRGADTQYF. The CDR3 region has the DNA TGTGCCAGCAGTTTACTGCGGGGGGCCGATACGCAGTATTTT.

V gene TRBV4-1 combines with J gene TRBJ2-1, with D unresolved. Trimming removed 5 bases at V and 12 bases at J, with 23 bases between. Germline V lookup: CDR1 MGHRA, CDR2 YSYEKL. CDR3 length equals 15 residues. In nucleotides, the CDR3 is TGCGCCAGCAGCATTAGCTCCACCTTTAAGGAACGGCAGTTCTTC. It encodes CASSISSTFKERQFF.

V usage is TRBV27 and J usage is TRBJ1-2, with D uncertain. Trimming took off 2 bases at V and 8 bases at J, with 15 bases between the two ends. CDR3 length equals 14 residues. In germline, CDR1 is MNHEY, CDR2 SMNVEV (reference sequence). The CDR3 sequence is CASSLIAERRGYTF. The CDR3 region has the DNA TGTGCCAGCAGTTTAATTGCAGAACGGCGGGGCTACACCTTC.

V is TRBV2 and J is TRBJ1-2; D is perhaps TRBD1 (5 bases). The CDR3 is 14 residues long. The V gene's germline CDR1 is SNHLY and CDR2 FYNNEI. The germline V and J ends were trimmed by 9 bases and 8 bases, with 22 bases remaining between them. CDR3 region: CASRPDIAYLGYTF. The CDR3, as DNA: TGTGCCAGTCGTCCGGACATAGCCTATTTGGGCTACACCTTC.

This clone appeared a single time. The gene calls are TRBV5-5 and TRBJ2-3; the match to TRBD2 covers 11 bases. The CDR3 extends over 16 amino acids. V lost 2 bases, J lost 0 bases, and 2 bases stayed unmatched. Germline V gene sequence: CDR1 SGHKS, CDR2 YYEKEE (reference sequence). CDR3 sequence (DNA): TGTGCCAGCAGCTTACTAGCGGGGGAAAGCACAGATACGCAGTATTTT. Its protein is CASSLLAGESTDTQYF.

V is TRBV5-1 and J is TRBJ2-7, with 8 positions matching TRBD1. The CDR3 extends over 15 amino acids. Germline lookup yields CDR1 SGHRS and CDR2 YFSETQ. With 2 bases clipped from V and 0 bases from J, the junction kept 4 bases outside the gene matches. The CDR3 loop reads CASSFGTGASYEQYF. DNA of the CDR3: TGCGCCAGCAGCTTTGGGACAGGAGCCTCCTACGAGCAGTACTTC.

This chain joins TRBV7-2 and TRBJ2-4, with 11 nucleotides matching TRBD1. This CDR3 is built from 15 residues. Germline V gene data show CDR1 as SGHTA and CDR2 as FQGNSA. J gave up 9 bases and V 5 bases, and 9 bases lay outside the gene matches. The CDR3 here is CASSQWTGGRSIQYF. The DNA of the CDR3 is TGTGCCAGCAGCCAATGGACAGGGGGCCGTAGCATTCAGTACTTC.

The chain recombines TRBV5-1 with TRBJ2-2; D possibly corresponds to TRBD2 (6 bases). V was shortened by 4 bases and J by 3 bases, with 16 bases between the two germline ends. CDR3 length: 16 amino acids. Germline V CDR1 and CDR2: SGHRS, YFSETQ. Here the CDR3 DNA reads TGCGCCAGCAGCCCATCCGGGGGAGTGGACACCGGGGAGCTGTTTTTT. It is translated as CASSPSGGVDTGELFF.

V gene TRBV29-1 combines with J gene TRBJ1-4, with a weak D call TRBD1 (5 bases). Trimming stripped 4 bases from V and 8 bases from J, with 17 bases between. The CDR3 spans 14 residues. CDR1 is SQVTM and CDR2 is ANQGSEA in the germline V gene. The CDR3 is CSVVGGDFEEKLFF. The CDR3 nucleotides are TGCAGCGTTGTCGGGGGGGATTTCGAGGAAAAACTGTTTTTT.

The V gene is TRBV27, the J gene TRBJ2-7; D is possibly TRBD2 (6 bases). The CDR3 consists of 13 residues. Germline V gene lookup returns CDR1 MNHEY and CDR2 SMNVEV (reference sequence). Trimming removed 5 bases from V and 5 bases from J, with 13 bases in between. CDR3 residues: CASSPGRRDEQYF. The CDR3 DNA reads as TGTGCCAGCAGTCCAGGGAGGAGGGACGAGCAGTACTTC.

The chain combines TRBV7-2 with TRBJ2-5, with TRBD1 identical over 10 bases. The ends lost 1 base at V and 6 bases at J; junction bases unmatched: 5. CDR1 and CDR2 (germline): SGHTA, FQGNSA. CDR3 length equals 15 residues. Written as DNA, the CDR3 is TGTGCCAGCAGCTTAGGACAGGGGGCGATAAAGACCCAGTACTTC. This codes for CASSLGQGAIKTQYF.

V is TRBV3-1 (or the pseudogene TRBV3-2) and J is TRBJ2-1, with D maybe TRBD1 (6 bases). In germline, CDR1 is LGHDT, CDR2 YNNKEL (reference sequence). This CDR3 comprises 15 residues. The germline V and J ends were trimmed by 4 bases and 4 bases, with 14 bases remaining between them. CDR3 sequence reads: CASSPRQDPYNEQFF. The CDR3 DNA sequence: TGTGCCAGCAGCCCACGACAGGACCCATACAATGAGCAGTTCTTC.

The chain recombines TRBV18 with TRBJ1-3, with D tentatively TRBD1 (5 bases). The ends were cut back, 6 bases at V and 1 base at J, with 13 bases in the middle. The CDR3 runs to 15 residues. CDR1 is KGHSH and CDR2 is LQKENI in the germline V gene. CDR3 bases: TGTGCCAGCTCTCAACAGGTGCTATCTGGAAACACCATATATTTT. Protein sequence: CASSQQVLSGNTIYF.

This clone appeared a few times. The CDR3, as DNA: TGTGCCACCTCCGAGTACTCTGGAAACACCATATATTTT. Amino acid sequence: CATSEYSGNTIYF. The rearrangement links TRBV2 to TRBJ1-3; the D is unclear. The CDR3 runs 13 residues. CDR1 and CDR2 (germline): SNHLY, FYNNEI. Trimming left V 10 bases short and J 0 bases short, with 10 bases between.

There are a few counts of this clone. This chain joins TRBV19 and TRBJ2-2; tentatively, D is TRBD2 (6 bases). This CDR3 region has 14 residues. V was shortened by 8 bases and J by 4 bases, with 14 bases between the two germline ends. In germline, CDR1 is LNHDA, CDR2 SQIVND (reference sequence). The CDR3 nucleotides read TGTGCCAGTGATGTCGACGGGGGCACCGGGGAGCTGTTTTTT. It translates to CASDVDGGTGELFF.

V usage is TRBV29-1 and J usage is TRBJ1-1; 7 nucleotides match TRBD1. CDR1 and CDR2 from the germline V gene are SQVTM and ANQGSEA. V shed 2 bases, J shed 5 bases, and the junction held 2 bases outside the gene matches. The CDR3 runs to 12 residues. CDR3 sequence: CSVEPGQTEAFF. The CDR3 DNA sequence: TGCAGCGTTGAACCGGGACAGACTGAAGCTTTCTTT.

The chain employs TRBV6-6 and TRBJ2-7, with D possibly being TRBD1 (5 bases). The CDR3 runs to 13 residues. V lost 2 bases to trimming and J lost 2 bases, with 7 bases between them. In germline, CDR1 is MNHNY, CDR2 SVGAGI (reference sequence). The CDR3 region has the DNA TGTGCCAGCAGTTACGGGGCAGCCTACGAGCAGTACTTC. As protein: CASSYGAAYEQYF.

V is TRBV4-3 and J is TRBJ2-3, with unresolved D. V was shortened by 0 bases and J by 5 bases, with 6 bases between the two germline ends. This CDR3 contains 13 residues. Germline V gives CDR1 LGHNA, CDR2 YSLEER. The CDR3 spells CASSQEIRDTQYF. Written as DNA, the CDR3 is TGCGCCAGCAGCCAAGAGATTAGAGATACGCAGTATTTT.

The rearrangement uses TRBV7-3 and TRBJ1-6, with D perhaps matching TRBD1 (5 bases). Between the trimmed V and J ends, which lost 2 bases and 7 bases, there was a span of 9 bases. Germline V CDR1 and CDR2: SGHTA, FQGTGA. The CDR3 extends over 14 amino acids. CDR3 DNA sequence: TGTGCCAGCAGCTTACAGGGATTGAATTCACCCCTCCACTTT. Protein sequence: CASSLQGLNSPLHF.

This sequence joins TRBV6-2 or TRBV6-3 and TRBJ2-2; 9 nucleotides match TRBD2. Germline V CDR1 and CDR2: MNHEY, SVGEGT. Losses at the gene ends were 1 base for V and 4 bases for J; bases not matched to a gene: 4. The CDR3 consists of 16 residues. The CDR3 region has the DNA TGTGCCAGCAGTTACTGGCGGGGGGGCTTCACCGGGGAGCTGTTTTTT. Amino acid sequence: CASSYWRGGFTGELFF.

The rearrangement joins TRBV9 to TRBJ1-2, with TRBD1 matching 7 bases. Per the germline V gene, CDR1 is SGDLS and CDR2 is YYNGEE. CDR3 length: 15 residues. Trimming at V came to 6 bases and at J to 0 bases, leaving 8 bases not matched to a gene. The CDR3 is CASTLGGTANYGYTF. CDR3 DNA: TGTGCCAGCACCCTAGGGGGGACAGCTAACTATGGCTACACCTTC.

This clone has a count of ten or more. J is TRBJ2-7 and V is TRBV6-5; D remains unclear. The germline V gene encodes CDR1 MNHEY and CDR2 SVGAGI. The CDR3 has 14 residues. The V end was cut by 0 bases, the J end by 4 bases, with 10 bases between. CDR3 nucleotide sequence: TGTGCCAGCAGTTACTCGAATCCGGGTTACGAGCAGTACTTC. Translation: CASSYSNPGYEQYF.

The CDR3 loop reads CASSESAGTYSYEQYF. CDR3 sequence (DNA): TGCGCCAGCAGTGAGTCCGCCGGGACTTACTCCTACGAGCAGTACTTC. The V call is TRBV10-2, the J call TRBJ2-7; a weak D match, TRBD2 (6 bases). The CDR3 runs to 16 residues. V was trimmed by 0 bases and J by 0 bases, leaving 12 bases between them. CDR1 is WSHSY and CDR2 is SAAADI in the germline V gene.

The V gene is TRBV18, the J gene TRBJ2-5; D remains unclear. Germline CDR1 reads KGHSH; CDR2 reads LQKENI. Trimming pared 2 bases from V and 0 bases from J, leaving 7 bases between. The CDR3 spans 14 residues. For the CDR3, the DNA is TGTGCCAGCTCACCAACACAGTACCAAGAGACCCAGTACTTC. As protein: CASSPTQYQETQYF.

V and J are TRBV7-8 and TRBJ2-2; possibly TRBD1 for D (6 bases). V was trimmed by 7 bases and J by 0 bases, leaving 12 bases between them. The germline CDR1 and CDR2 sequences are SGHVS and FQNEAQ. The CDR3 runs 15 residues. This CDR3 reads CASNTRTANTGELFF. Written as DNA, the CDR3 is TGTGCCAGCAACACCCGGACAGCGAACACCGGGGAGCTGTTTTTT.

The chain links TRBV27 to TRBJ2-7, with TRBD1 as a possible D gene (5 bases). Germline-derived CDR1 and CDR2 are MNHEY and SMNVEV (reference sequence). The CDR3 is 18 amino acids. Trimming took 2 bases from V and 5 from J, leaving 25 bases between them. CDR3 in amino acids: CASSLPSNDRPRYHEQYF. CDR3 in DNA: TGTGCCAGCAGTTTACCCTCAAACGACAGACCTCGATACCACGAGCAGTACTTC.

The rearrangement uses TRBV18 and TRBJ2-5; TRBD1 might be the D (5 bases). The CDR3 has 14 amino acids. In germline, CDR1 is KGHSH, CDR2 LQKENI. V lost 4 bases and J 2 bases, leaving 11 bases between the germline ends. CDR3 sequence: CASSLGREQETQYF. In DNA form, the CDR3 reads TGTGCCAGCTCACTAGGCAGGGAACAAGAGACCCAGTACTTC.

The V call is TRBV19, the J call TRBJ1-5; D is unresolved. There are 17 residues in the CDR3. Trimming took 0 bases from V and 0 from J, leaving 12 bases between them. Germline V gives CDR1 LNHDA, CDR2 SQIVND (reference sequence). The CDR3 DNA reads TGTGCCAGTAGTATAGATCACATATCATATAGCAATCAGCCCCAGCATTTT. Protein sequence: CASSIDHISYSNQPQHF. Full variable domain (rest looked up from reference TRBV19 and TRBJ1-5): DGGITQSPKYLFRKEGQNVTLSCEQNLNHDAMYWYRQDPGQGLRLIYYSQIVNDFQKGDIAEGYSVSREKKESFPLTVTSAQKNPTAFYLCASSIDHISYSNQPQHFGDGTRLSIL.

This clone is a singleton in its sample. This sample includes further DNA sequences coding for the same CDR3. This sequence joins TRBV7-2 and TRBJ2-3; 9 nucleotides line up with TRBD2. V dropped 3 bases and J dropped 6; count of bases not matched to a gene: 4. Germline CDR1 reads SGHTA; CDR2 reads FQGNSA. The CDR3 consists of 14 residues. The DNA of the CDR3 is TGTGCCAGCAGCTTGAGCGGGGGGCGGGATACGCAGTATTTT. This gives the protein CASSLSGGRDTQYF.

The rearrangement uses TRBV6-6 and TRBJ1-5; 10 nucleotides align to TRBD1. This CDR3 has 15 residues. With V trimmed by 6 bases and J by 3 bases, 5 bases remained unmatched. Germline-derived CDR1 and CDR2 are MNHNY and SVGAGI (reference sequence). The DNA of the CDR3 is TGTGCCAGCAGGACGACAGGGGGCCCCAATCAGCCCCAGCATTTT. Translated, it gives CASRTTGGPNQPQHF.

CDR3 nucleotides: TGTGCCAGCAGCTTAGCGGGCAGGGCCTCCGCGCTCTACGAGCAGTACTTC. Translating it yields CASSLAGRASALYEQYF. The chain recombines TRBV7-2 with TRBJ2-7; D possibly corresponds to TRBD1 (5 bases). Germline V CDR1 and CDR2: SGHTA, FQGNSA. V lost 0 bases and J 3 bases, leaving 18 bases between the germline ends. This CDR3 comprises 17 residues.